The 27 T cell receptor beta chains below all came from one sample that was sequenced in a study of CD8 T cells in ankylosing spondylitis. A single record per CDR3 protein comes from TCRdb applying MiXCR to the 5' RACE reads. The sample shows 200,000 to 250,000 distinct CDR3 sequences, 8% to 11% of them seen only once. The sample comprised blood, either unsorted or a sorted T cell fraction (not recorded which). The origin of the receptors is a male donor with ankylosing spondylitis or in good health (not recorded which).

This clonotype occurred many times. The chain recombines TRBV30 with TRBJ2-2; D possibly corresponds to TRBD1 (5 bases). The CDR3 covers 15 residues. Trimming took off 5 bases at V and 8 bases at J, with 21 bases between the two ends. Germline V lookup: CDR1 GTSNPN, CDR2 SVGIG (reference sequence). CDR3 sequence (DNA): TGTGCCTGGGCCGTGGGTCAGGGAATACGAGGGGAGCTGTTTTTT. This gives the protein CAWAVGQGIRGELFF.

This clonotype was counted many times. CDR3 bases: TGTGCCAGCAGCTTCCGGGGACAGGGGGACCCTGAAGCTTTCTTT. Its protein is CASSFRGQGDPEAFF. V usage is TRBV6-1 and J usage is TRBJ1-1; 11 bases line up with TRBD1. Germline V gene data show CDR1 as MNHNS and CDR2 as SASEGT. This CDR3 comprises 15 residues. V was pared by 6 bases and J by 6 bases, with 9 bases of the junction left unmatched.

V is TRBV7-4 and J is TRBJ2-7, with D possibly TRBD2 on 5 matching bases. Trimming took 4 bases from V and 2 from J, leaving 27 bases between them. Germline CDR1 and CDR2: SGHVT and SQSDAQ. CDR3 length: 19 amino acids. The CDR3 is CASSWAVPAGKCPTYEQYF. DNA for the CDR3: TGTGCCAGCAGCTGGGCGGTACCTGCCGGGAAATGCCCCACCTACGAGCAGTACTTC.

The gene calls are TRBV5-1 and TRBJ2-5; D is perhaps TRBD1 or TRBD2 (5 bases each). This CDR3 contains 15 residues. Germline values: CDR1 SGHRS, CDR2 YFSETQ. Deletions cut 3 bases from V and 5 bases from J, with 17 bases between. CDR3 nucleotides: TGCGCCAGCAGCTGGTTAGGGGTAGGCGGGGAGACCCAGTACTTC. This gives the protein CASSWLGVGGETQYF.

The rearrangement joins TRBV7-6 to TRBJ2-3, with 7 positions matching TRBD2. V dropped 4 bases and J dropped 0; count of bases not matched to a gene: 1. From germline, CDR1 is SGHVS and CDR2 FNYEAQ. There are 14 residues in the CDR3. This CDR3 is CASSWDYSTDTQYF. The CDR3, as DNA: TGTGCCAGCAGCTGGGACTATAGCACAGATACGCAGTATTTT.

In this sample, this clonotype turned up many times. V is TRBV7-2 and J is TRBJ2-1; TRBD2 might be the D (7 bases). V lost 2 bases and J 1 base, leaving 12 bases between the germline ends. In germline, CDR1 is SGHTA, CDR2 FQGNSA. The length of the CDR3 is 16 residues. This CDR3 reads CASSLKGGASYNEQFF. In nucleotides, the CDR3 is TGTGCCAGCAGCTTAAAAGGGGGGGCGTCCTACAATGAGCAGTTCTTC.

This clonotype was observed at least ten times. J is TRBJ2-4 and V is TRBV20-1; 8 nucleotides line up with TRBD1. CDR3 length: 13 amino acids. Trimming at V came to 3 bases and at J to 5 bases, leaving 3 bases not matched to a gene. The germline V gene encodes CDR1 DFQATT and CDR2 SNEGSKA (reference sequence). In nucleotides, the CDR3 is TGCAGTGCTAGCAGACAGGGGCAAAACATTCAGTACTTC. This translates into CSASRQGQNIQYF.

This clonotype was seen more than once but under ten times. The chain recombines TRBV5-1 with TRBJ2-3; a possible D gene is TRBD1 (6 bases). This CDR3 comprises 14 residues. The ends were cut back, 4 bases at V and 4 bases at J, with 13 bases in the middle. Germline loops: CDR1 SGHRS, CDR2 YFSETQ. CDR3 amino acids: CASSGGGGADTQYF. CDR3 nucleotides: TGCGCCAGCAGCGGGGGTGGGGGCGCAGATACGCAGTATTTT.

In its sample, this clonotype was seen a few times. V is TRBV10-3 and J is TRBJ1-4, with a weak D call TRBD1 (6 bases). CDR1 and CDR2 (germline): ENHRY, SYGVKD. CDR3 length equals 15 residues. Trimming removed 6 bases at V and 4 bases at J, with 15 bases between. CDR3 region: CAISARTENNEKLFF. In DNA form, the CDR3 reads TGTGCCATCAGCGCGCGGACAGAGAATAATGAAAAACTGTTTTTT.

This clonotype was seen repeatedly, ten times or more. This rearrangement joins TRBV7-9 to TRBJ1-1, with 8 bases aligning to TRBD1. CDR3 length equals 13 residues. The V gene's germline CDR1 is SEHNR and CDR2 FQNEAQ (reference sequence). The junction had 2 bases not matched to a gene; V was cut back by 3 bases and J by 5 bases. The CDR3 nucleotides read TGTGCCAGCAGCTTTGACAGGGGAACTGAAGCTTTCTTT. This encodes CASSFDRGTEAFF.

V gene TRBV12-3 or TRBV12-4 combines with J gene TRBJ2-3; TRBD1 matches 10 bases. The CDR3 is 14 amino acids. Losses at the gene ends were 8 bases for V and 4 bases for J; bases not matched to a gene: 6. CDR3 residues: CASRRDRGADTQYF. DNA of the CDR3: TGTGCCAGCCGTCGGGACAGGGGCGCAGATACGCAGTATTTT.

The CDR3 DNA reads as TGTGCCAGCAGTTTAGCCGGGACACACAACACCGGGGAGCTGTTTTTT. It yields the protein CASSLAGTHNTGELFF. The rearrangement joins TRBV28 to TRBJ2-2; weak D call: TRBD1 (6 bases). Germline CDR1 and CDR2: MDHEN and SYDVKM. Trimming cost V 2 bases and J 2 bases, with 12 bases left between them. The CDR3 loop spans 16 amino acids.

This clonotype was observed many times. This sequence joins TRBV20-1 and TRBJ1-5; D is unclear. Germline values: CDR1 DFQATT, CDR2 SNEGSKA (reference sequence). V was cut by 1 base and J by 5 bases, with 12 bases left in between. The CDR3 runs 14 residues. The CDR3 DNA is TGCAGTGCTAGAGGATCGAAATGGGATCAGCCCCAGCATTTT. Translation gives CSARGSKWDQPQHF.

This clonotype has ten or more counts. J is TRBJ1-5 and V is TRBV20-1; D is ambiguous. This CDR3 is built from 12 residues. Germline CDR1 reads DFQATT; CDR2 reads SNEGSKA (reference sequence). Trimming pared 6 bases from V and 0 bases from J, leaving 6 bases between. The CDR3 DNA follows: TGCAGTGCAAAGGATAGCAATCAGCCCCAGCATTTT. This sequence encodes CSAKDSNQPQHF.

V usage is TRBV11-2 and J usage is TRBJ2-3; 14 bases match TRBD2. Trimming took 5 bases from V and 0 from J; bases not matched to a gene: 7. Germline CDR1 SGHAT, CDR2 FQNNGV. This CDR3 is 18 amino acids long. In DNA form, the CDR3 reads TGTGCCAGCAGCCGGACTAGCGGGGGGTACACTAGCACAGATACGCAGTATTTT. Amino acid sequence: CASSRTSGGYTSTDTQYF.

A remark on this clonotype: At one end the junction does not follow the germline gene, possibly because of a read error. The chain links TRBV5-4 to TRBJ1-2; D is unclear. Germline V lookup: CDR1 SGHNT, CDR2 YYREEE (reference sequence). This CDR3 is 13 amino acids long. Here the CDR3 DNA reads TGTGCCAGCAGCTTGGACGGTAACTATGGCGACACCTTC. Translating gives CASSLDGNYGDTF.

About this clonotype: At one of its ends the junction is not consistent with the germline gene, which may arise from a read error. The gene calls are TRBV20-1 and TRBJ2-3; 13 bases match TRBD2. CDR1 and CDR2 (germline): DFQATT, SNEGSKA (reference sequence). CDR3 length equals 17 residues. CDR3 protein: CCANPTSGGQGTDTQYF. CDR3 bases: TGCTGTGCTAACCCGACTAGCGGGGGGCAGGGCACAGATACGCAGTATTTT.

Concerning this clonotype: A much more abundant neighbour one base away suggests this may be a read error. This chain uses TRBV6-6 with TRBJ1-4; D might be TRBD1 (6 bases). Germline V gene lookup returns CDR1 MNHNY and CDR2 SVGAGI (reference sequence). The CDR3 has 18 residues. The DNA of the CDR3 is TGTACCAGCAGTTTCTGGGTAGGCCCACAGGGAACTAATGAAAAACTGTTTTTT. This codes for CTSSFWVGPQGTNEKLFF.

This clonotype turned up a few times. A much larger clone is a single base away; this may be a read error. The rearrangement joins TRBV6-1 to TRBJ1-5, with unresolved D. The CDR3 contains 13 residues. Germline CDR1 and CDR2: MNHNS and SASEGT. Trimming shortened V by 3 bases and J by 5 bases, and 8 bases separated the two germline ends. The CDR3 nucleotides read TGTGCCAGCAGTGAGACGGGGTATCAGCCCCAGCATTTT. Protein: CASSETGYQPQHF.

J is TRBJ2-3 and V is TRBV7-3; 8 nucleotides align to TRBD2. Germline trimming cut 5 bases from V and 5 bases from J; bases unmatched to any gene: 6. CDR1 SGHTA and CDR2 FQGTGA come from the germline V gene. CDR3 size: 14 residues. DNA of the CDR3: TGTGCCAGCAGCCTCGGGGGGGCCTTAGATACGCAGTATTTT. Protein product: CASSLGGALDTQYF. Drawing the rest from reference TRBV7-3 and TRBJ2-3, the complete variable domain is GAGVSQTPSNKVTEKGKYVELRCDPISGHTALYWYRQSLGQGPEFLIYFQGTGAADDSGLPNDRFFAVRPEGSVSTLKIQRTERGDSAVYLCASSLGGALDTQYFGPGTRLTVL.

The J gene is TRBJ2-7, the V gene TRBV7-9; 7 nucleotides line up with TRBD1. The germline gives CDR1 SEHNR, CDR2 FQNEAQ (reference sequence). The CDR3 spans 14 residues. The junction had 6 bases not matched to a gene; V was cut back by 7 bases and J by 0 bases. The CDR3 here is CASTPGQSSYEQYF. In DNA, the CDR3 is TGTGCCAGCACCCCGGGACAGAGCTCCTACGAGCAGTACTTC.

At least ten counts were recorded for this clonotype. The rearrangement uses TRBV28 and TRBJ1-3; D is possibly TRBD1 (6 bases). Looked up from germline, CDR1 is MDHEN and CDR2 is SYDVKM. CDR3 size: 16 residues. With 6 bases removed from V and 1 base from J, the gap between germline ends came to 16 bases. CDR3 coding DNA: TGTGCCAGCAGCACCGCAGGGGTAGGATCTGGAAACACCATATATTTT. Translating gives CASSTAGVGSGNTIYF.

This clonotype was picked up a small number of times. This rearrangement joins TRBV10-3 to TRBJ1-4, with unresolved D. CDR1 is ENHRY, CDR2 SYGVKD, per germline. Trimming took off 2 bases at V and 7 bases at J, with 11 bases between the two ends. This CDR3 has 14 amino acids. CDR3 nucleotides: TGTGCCATCAGTGAGGGAGGTGGCGGTGAAAAACTGTTTTTT. The encoded protein is CAISEGGGGEKLFF.

Many counts were recorded for this clonotype. V gene TRBV2 combines with J gene TRBJ2-2; D is uncertain. CDR1 and CDR2 (germline): SNHLY, FYNNEI. The CDR3 sequence is 14 residues long. Between the trimmed V and J ends, which lost 7 bases and 4 bases, there was a span of 13 bases. The chain's CDR3 is CASKVYGPTGELFF. Written as DNA, the CDR3 is TGTGCCAGCAAAGTTTACGGTCCCACCGGGGAGCTGTTTTTT. Combining the CDR3 with reference TRBV2 and TRBJ2-2 gives the whole variable domain EPEVTQTPSHQVTQMGQEVILRCVPISNHLYFYWYRQILGQKVEFLVSFYNNEISEKSEIFDDQFSVERPDGSNFTLKIRSTKLEDSAMYFCASKVYGPTGELFFGEGSRLTVL.

This clonotype came up a few times. This chain uses TRBV28 with TRBJ1-1; TRBD1 matches at 12 bases. V lost 5 bases and J lost 5; bases outside the gene matches: 9. CDR1 and CDR2 from the germline V gene are MDHEN and SYDVKM. This CDR3 region has 16 residues. The CDR3 spells CASSPLGDRGRTEAFF. The CDR3 DNA sequence: TGTGCCAGCAGTCCATTAGGGGACAGGGGGCGAACTGAAGCTTTCTTT.

The V and J genes are TRBV6-4 and TRBJ2-3; D assignment may be TRBD1 or TRBD2 (6 bases each). V gave up 2 bases and J gave up 3 bases, with 21 bases separating them. Germline CDR1 MRHNA, CDR2 SNTAGT. CDR3 length: 18 amino acids. The CDR3 is CASSDPRIRRGQTDTQYF. In nucleotides, the CDR3 is TGTGCCAGCAGTGACCCACGGATCCGACGGGGGCAGACAGATACGCAGTATTTT.

The table lists this clonotype with a few counts. This sequence joins TRBV5-1 and TRBJ1-1; a weak D match, TRBD1 (5 bases). The germline V gene has CDR1 SGHRS and CDR2 YFSETQ. The CDR3 is 15 residues long. V was cut by 3 bases and J by 1 base, with 13 bases left in between. CDR3 region: CASSSEGQGNTEAFF. The CDR3 DNA is TGCGCCAGCAGCTCGGAGGGTCAGGGGAACACTGAAGCTTTCTTT. Based on the CDR3 plus reference TRBV5-1 and TRBJ1-1, the full variable domain is KAGVTQTPRYLIKTRGQQVTLSCSPISGHRSVSWYQQTPGQGLQFLFEYFSETQRNKGNFPGRFSGRQFSNSRSEMNVSTLELGDSALYLCASSSEGQGNTEAFFGQGTRLTVV.